This TCR beta chain was recovered during a study of vaccination and CD4 T cells after COVID-19. Overall study: Treatment of control cultures consisted of a CEFX pool, an HIV-1 Nef pool, or no peptide. Notes on the study in general: Median about 86% of reactive clones detected in convalescent patients emerged only post-vaccination.

Researchers used the Oncomine TCR Beta short-read assay to sequence DNA from cultured CD4+ T cells. Each CDR3 protein is one row after TCRdb ran MiXCR on the PCR reads. The sample has under 15,000 distinct CDR3 sequences; around 41% are singletons. V was pared by 1 base and J by 5 bases, with 4 bases of the junction left unmatched. Germline-derived CDR1 and CDR2 are SGHRS and YFSETQ. This CDR3 spans 16 amino acids. In this sample, this clonotype turned up a few times. Its antigen is as yet unknown. The treatment is: approximately 9-day PBMC culture with coronavirus spike peptide pools or control peptides (ViraFEST assay). Under the ViraFEST approach, antigen-specific T cells were expanded with peptide pools and TCRs subsequently sequenced.

V is TRBV5-1 and J is TRBJ2-2; TRBD2 matches 11 bases. The sequenced material came from CD4+ T cells from blood, cultured in vitro. The sequence came from a human donor who had recovered from COVID-19. The CDR3 DNA follows: TGCGCCAGCAGCTTGTGGCTAGCGGGAGGAACCGGGGAGCTGTTTTTT. This gives the protein CASSLWLAGGTGELFF.